This TCR beta chain is from a study of identical twins. Findings and limits, study-wide: Compared with models, monozygotic twins showed more out-of-frame TCR alpha sharing. Sequences that were beta out-of-frame showed weaker excess twin sharing.

Using its own MiXCR run on the 5' RACE reads, TCRdb lists one record per CDR3 protein. This repertoire shows some 460,000 distinct CDR3 sequences, about 14% found once; its top ten account for approximately 0.52%. This CDR3 contains 15 residues. With 2 bases removed from V and 0 bases from J, the gap between germline ends came to 10 bases. Germline CDR1 and CDR2: SGHRS and YFSETQ. This clonotype came up a few times. Its antigen is still unknown. This sample also belongs to another study, concerning yellow fever vaccine responses in identical twins. From that paper: Each twin's T cell response to the vaccine was reported to look partly convergent and partly personalized.

V and J are TRBV5-1 and TRBJ2-3; possibly TRBD2 for D (5 bases). The sequenced material came from CD4+ T cells sorted from blood. This receptor was identified in a woman younger than 35 in good health. CDR3 sequence: CASSFARESTDTQYF. The CDR3 DNA reads as TGCGCCAGCAGCTTCGCGAGGGAGAGCACAGATACGCAGTATTTT.